This TCR beta chain was sequenced during a study of liver allograft versus peripheral blood T cells (dated by TCRdb to 2019 to 2021). About the study as a whole: T cell receptor repertoires present within transplanted livers were compared with repertoires in the peripheral blood of liver transplant recipients. The full study reports these points: T cell receptor repertoires inside liver allografts were reported to differ from those detected in peripheral blood.

The sample was run on an Illumina MiSeq. TCRdb reworked the public reads: Q25 trimming with fastp, MiXCR clone assembly, productive beta chains retained. One record per CDR3 amino acid sequence lists the most common genes and DNA. Within this sample are 1,000 to 1,500 distinct CDR3 sequences, with around 11% of them counted one time only. Jointly, the top ten make up approximately 8.2% of the sample. By how much of the sample it makes up, this clonotype is medium-sized (0.01 to 0.1%). This receptor's antigen is unknown. No base qualities exist here, and no much larger clone lies one base off it. The CDR3 has 14 amino acids, counting the end cysteine and phenylalanine. Solely the CDR3 DNA is kept, with 42 bases framed from the first base. CDR1 and CDR2 are read off the germline V gene (reference sequence) as DFQATT and SNEGSKA. At the junction V is shortened by 3 bases and J by 5 bases; bases outside the gene matches: 3.

The sequence is built from TRBV20-1 and TRBJ2-1; 11 central nucleotides agree with TRBD2. This clonotype was sampled from a human patient who had a liver transplant. After a transplant, not all T cells may be the patient's own; some may come from the graft donor. The CDR3 region: CSASRGLADNEQFF. The DNA sequence is given as TGCAGTGCTAGTAGGGGACTAGCGGACAATGAGCAGTTCTTC.